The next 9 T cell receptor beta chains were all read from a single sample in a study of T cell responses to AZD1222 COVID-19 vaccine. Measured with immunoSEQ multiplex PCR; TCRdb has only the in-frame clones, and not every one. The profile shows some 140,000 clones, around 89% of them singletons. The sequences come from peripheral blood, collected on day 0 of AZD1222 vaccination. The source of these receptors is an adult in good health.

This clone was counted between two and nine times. The CDR3 sequence is CASRVVGGGEAFF. CDR3 in DNA: TGCGCCAGCAGGGTTGTAGGGGGCGGTGAAGCTTTCTTT. The chain joins TRBV4-1 to TRBJ1-1; 7 bases are a match to TRBD1. The trim removed 6 bases at V and 7 bases at J, leaving 8 bases unmatched. The CDR3 loop spans 13 amino acids. Germline CDR1 is MGHRA and CDR2 is YSYEKL.

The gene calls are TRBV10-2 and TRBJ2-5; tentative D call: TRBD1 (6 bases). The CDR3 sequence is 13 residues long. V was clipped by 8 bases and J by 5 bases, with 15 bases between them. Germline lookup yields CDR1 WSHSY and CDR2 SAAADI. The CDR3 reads CASSPQGLETQYF. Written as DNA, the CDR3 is TGCGCCAGCTCCCCCCAGGGGTTGGAGACCCAGTACTTC.

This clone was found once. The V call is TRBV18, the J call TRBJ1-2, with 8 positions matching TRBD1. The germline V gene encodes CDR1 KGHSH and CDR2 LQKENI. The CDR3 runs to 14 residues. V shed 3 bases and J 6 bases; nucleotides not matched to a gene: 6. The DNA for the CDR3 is TGTGCCAGCTCACCGGACGGACAGGGTCATGGCTACACCTTC. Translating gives CASSPDGQGHGYTF.

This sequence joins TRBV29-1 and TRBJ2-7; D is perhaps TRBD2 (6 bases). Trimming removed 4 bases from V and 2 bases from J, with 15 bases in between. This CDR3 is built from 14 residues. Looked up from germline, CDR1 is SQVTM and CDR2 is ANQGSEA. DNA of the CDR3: TGCAGCGTTGTTGGAGGGATCTTCCCCTACGAGCAGTACTTC. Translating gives CSVVGGIFPYEQYF.

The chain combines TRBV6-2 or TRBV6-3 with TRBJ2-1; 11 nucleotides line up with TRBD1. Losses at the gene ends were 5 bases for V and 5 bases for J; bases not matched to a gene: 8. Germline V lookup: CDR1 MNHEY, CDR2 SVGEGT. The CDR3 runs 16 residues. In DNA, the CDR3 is TGTGCCAGCAGTCCCCTCCGGGACAGGGGGAACAATGAGCAGTTCTTC. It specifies CASSPLRDRGNNEQFF.

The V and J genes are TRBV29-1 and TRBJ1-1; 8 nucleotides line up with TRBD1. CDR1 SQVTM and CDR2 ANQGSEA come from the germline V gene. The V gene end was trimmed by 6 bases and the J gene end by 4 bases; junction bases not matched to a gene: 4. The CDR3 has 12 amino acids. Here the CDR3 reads CSVGQGTTEAFF. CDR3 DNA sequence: TGCAGCGTCGGACAGGGTACCACTGAAGCTTTCTTT.

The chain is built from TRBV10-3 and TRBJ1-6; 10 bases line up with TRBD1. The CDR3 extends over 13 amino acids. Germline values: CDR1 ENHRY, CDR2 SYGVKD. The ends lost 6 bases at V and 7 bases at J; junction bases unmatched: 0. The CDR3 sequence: CAIRTGGNSPLHF. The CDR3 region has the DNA TGTGCCATCAGGACAGGGGGCAATTCACCCCTCCACTTT.

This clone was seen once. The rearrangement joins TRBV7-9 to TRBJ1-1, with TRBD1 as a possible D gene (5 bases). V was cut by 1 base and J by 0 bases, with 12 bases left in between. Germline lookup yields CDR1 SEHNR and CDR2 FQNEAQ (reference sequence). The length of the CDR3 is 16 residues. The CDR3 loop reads CASSLVETVMNTEAFF. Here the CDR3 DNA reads TGTGCCAGCAGCTTAGTGGAGACAGTGATGAACACTGAAGCTTTCTTT.

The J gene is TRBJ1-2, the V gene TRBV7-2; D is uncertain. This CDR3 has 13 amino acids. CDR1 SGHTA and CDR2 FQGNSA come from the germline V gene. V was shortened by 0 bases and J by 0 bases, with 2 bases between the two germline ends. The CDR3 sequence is CASSLAANYGYTF. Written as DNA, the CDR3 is TGTGCCAGCAGCTTAGCTGCTAACTATGGCTACACCTTC.